The rows below give T cell receptor beta chains drawn from one sample of a study of T cells in localized non-small cell lung cancer. Clones were read by immunoSEQ multiplex PCR, and TCRdb kept only the in-frame ones, dropping some. The data show approximately 2,500 clones, approximately 17% seen once. The sequences come from lung tumor tissue, collected before any cancer treatment. These receptor sequences come from a woman aged 35-75 years with stage II lung adenocarcinoma. Each CDR3 is given with its conserved first and last residue. Each record gives: clone size, V gene, J gene, D gene, CDR3 protein, CDR3 DNA. A D gene is named only where the DNA matches it firmly. The size entry is marked missing in some rows and otherwise reads once, few, many or a size class.

few	TRBV11-3	TRBJ2-7	NA	CASSLLGTQGGEQYF	TGTGCCAGCAGCTTACTCGGGACCCAGGGGGGCGAGCAGTACTTC
few	TRBV11-3	TRBJ1-2	TRBD1	CASSLSLGGQLKGYTF	TGTGCCAGCAGCTTATCCCTGGGGGGACAGCTTAAAGGCTACACCTTC
few	TRBV4-1	TRBJ1-5	TRBD1	CASSQDYRGDQPQHF	TGCGCCAGCAGCCAAGATTACAGGGGAGATCAGCCCCAGCATTTT
few	TRBV11-3	TRBJ1-3	NA	CASSSGRGRGNTIYF	TGTGCCAGCAGCTCCGGTAGGGGGAGAGGAAACACCATATATTTT
medium-sized	TRBV4-1	TRBJ2-7	NA	CASSQEPFAAFEQYF	TGCGCCAGCAGCCAAGAGCCGTTCGCTGCCTTCGAGCAGTACTTC
medium-sized	TRBV6-8	TRBJ1-4	TRBD1	CASRGQGDEKLFF	TGTGCCAGCAGGGGACAGGGGGATGAAAAACTGTTTTTT
NA	TRBV11-3	TRBJ2-7	NA	CASSSPAQGSYEQYF	TGTGCCAGCAGCTCCCCCGCACAGGGATCCTACGAGCAGTACTTC
NA	TRBV18	TRBJ2-7	NA	CASSPPSDSYEQYF	TGTGCCAGCTCACCACCTTCGGACAGCTACGAGCAGTACTTC
NA	TRBV6-8	TRBJ2-5	TRBD1	CASSLGTGGTQYF	TGTGCCAGCAGCCTCGGGACAGGGGGGACCCAGTACTTC
few	TRBV6-8	TRBJ1-2	NA	CASSTTHANYGYTF	TGTGCCAGCAGTACCACTCACGCAAACTATGGCTACACCTTC
few	TRBV11-3	TRBJ1-6	NA	CASSRDFSGLGNSPLHF	TGTGCCAGCAGCCGCGATTTCTCCGGCCTGGGGAATTCACCCCTCCACTTT
NA	TRBV15	TRBJ1-1	NA	CATSRDRWNTEAFF	TGTGCCACCAGCAGAGACAGATGGAACACTGAAGCTTTCTTT
few	TRBV4-1	TRBJ1-1	NA	CASSSRTSNTEAFF	TGCGCCAGCAGCTCCCGGACAAGTAACACTGAAGCTTTCTTT
few	TRBV11-3	TRBJ2-5	TRBD1	CASSPRTGVQETQYF	TGTGCCAGCAGCCCCCGGACAGGGGTCCAAGAGACCCAGTACTTC
many	TRBV7-2	TRBJ2-1	NA	CASSIDGYNEQFF	TGTGCCAGCAGCATCGACGGCTACAATGAGCAGTTCTTC
NA	TRBV7-2	TRBJ1-1	TRBD1	CASSFRGQDRAFF	TGTGCCAGCAGCTTCAGGGGGCAGGACAGAGCTTTCTTT
few	TRBV11-3	TRBJ1-1	NA	CASSPPGRGDTEAFF	TGTGCCAGCAGCCCCCCAGGACGGGGCGACACTGAAGCTTTCTTT
few	TRBV29-1	TRBJ2-2	NA	CSVGTGKIAGELFF	TGCAGCGTTGGAACAGGGAAGATAGCGGGGGAGCTGTTTTTT
medium-sized	TRBV6-8	TRBJ2-2	TRBD1	CASSRWGTGANTGELFF	TGTGCCAGCAGTAGATGGGGGACAGGTGCGAACACCGGGGAGCTGTTTTTT
few	TRBV18	TRBJ1-6	NA	CASSPTADNSPLHF	TGTGCCAGCTCACCTACAGCCGATAATTCACCCCTCCACTTT
NA	TRBV25-1	TRBJ1-2	TRBD1	CASGGQGSYGYTF	TGTGCCAGCGGAGGACAGGGGTCCTATGGCTACACCTTC
once	TRBV5-1	TRBJ1-1	TRBD1	CASSPSRGKVSEAFF	TGCGCCAGCAGCCCGAGCAGGGGGAAGGTCTCTGAAGCTTTCTTT
many	TRBV6-8	TRBJ2-1	NA	CASSSTTIPQNEQFF	TGTGCCAGCAGTTCGACGACTATCCCCCAAAATGAGCAGTTCTTC
few	TRBV19	TRBJ2-1	NA	CASRRGGISYNEQFF	TGTGCCAGTAGAAGGGGAGGCATCTCCTACAATGAGCAGTTCTTC
NA	TRBV5-1	TRBJ2-1	NA	CASSLVGSSYNEQFF	TGCGCCAGCAGCTTGGTCGGCAGTAGCTACAATGAGCAGTTCTTC
few	TRBV9	TRBJ1-1	TRBD1	CASSPGQGSAFF	TGTGCCAGCAGCCCGGGACAGGGTTCGGCTTTCTTT
NA	TRBV28	TRBJ2-7	TRBD1	CASSFPRTGSLEEQYF	TGTGCCAGCAGTTTCCCCCGGACAGGCAGTCTAGAGGAGCAGTACTTC
NA	TRBV29-1	TRBJ2-3	TRBD2	CSVVVGGSTDTQYF	TGCAGCGTTGTGGTGGGGGGGAGCACAGATACGCAGTATTTT
few	TRBV5-1	TRBJ2-7	TRBD1	CASSLGTGTTYEQYF	TGCGCCAGCAGCTTGGGGACAGGCACCACCTACGAGCAGTACTTC
medium-sized	TRBV29-1	TRBJ2-5	TRBD2	CSVEGGEETQYF	TGCAGCGTTGAGGGGGGGGAAGAGACCCAGTACTTC
few	TRBV6-8	TRBJ2-7	NA	CASSLLGGDSEQYF	TGTGCCAGCAGCCTCCTCGGCGGGGACAGCGAGCAGTACTTC
few	TRBV11-3	TRBJ1-3	NA	CASSFGPAYSGNTIYF	TGTGCCAGCAGCTTCGGGCCAGCCTATTCTGGAAACACCATATATTTT
NA	TRBV28	TRBJ2-1	TRBD1	CASSPGTGTYNEQFF	TGTGCCAGCAGTCCGGGGACAGGGACCTACAATGAGCAGTTCTTC
few	TRBV9	TRBJ1-1	NA	CASTGWGTEAFF	TGTGCCAGTACAGGGTGGGGGACTGAAGCTTTCTTT
few	TRBV7-2	TRBJ1-1	NA	CASSFRAAVKAFF	TGTGCCAGCAGCTTTAGGGCGGCGGTTAAAGCTTTCTTT
NA	TRBV28	TRBJ1-4	NA	CASSLSGSGGEKLFF	TGTGCCAGCAGTTTATCGGGAAGTGGGGGGGAAAAACTGTTTTTT
NA	TRBV6-8	TRBJ1-4	TRBD1	CASSPRGTNEKLFF	TGTGCCAGCAGCCCCAGGGGGACTAATGAAAAACTGTTTTTT
few	TRBV28	TRBJ2-3	TRBD1	CASSSPGQGSTDTQYF	TGTGCCAGCAGTTCGCCGGGACAGGGTAGCACAGATACGCAGTATTTT
NA	TRBV9	TRBJ2-3	NA	CASSPVGEPRTDTQYF	TGTGCCAGCAGCCCCGTAGGCGAGCCACGCACAGATACGCAGTATTTT
few	TRBV7-8	TRBJ2-1	TRBD2	CASRAGGRNEQFF	TGTGCCAGCAGAGCGGGGGGGCGCAATGAGCAGTTCTTC
NA	TRBV14	TRBJ2-3	NA	CASSPRLGSRVTDTQYF	TGTGCCAGCAGCCCCCGCCTCGGGTCCCGCGTCACAGATACGCAGTATTTT
NA	TRBV5-1	TRBJ1-2	TRBD1	CASSLAPGTGSLGYTF	TGCGCCAGCAGCTTGGCCCCCGGGACAGGGAGTTTAGGCTACACCTTC
few	TRBV11-3	TRBJ1-1	NA	CASSPRGARTEAFF	TGTGCCAGCAGCCCAAGAGGGGCGAGGACTGAAGCTTTCTTT
NA	TRBV9	TRBJ2-3	NA	CASSVALVGADTQYF	TGTGCCAGCAGCGTAGCTCTAGTAGGTGCGGATACGCAGTATTTT
medium-sized	TRBV11-3	TRBJ2-3	NA	CASSTPWVRTDTQYF	TGTGCCAGCAGCACACCTTGGGTACGCACAGATACGCAGTATTTT
NA	TRBV19	TRBJ2-2	NA	CASSIRGSNTGELFF	TGTGCCAGTAGTATACGAGGGTCCAACACCGGGGAGCTGTTTTTT